The 19 T cell receptor beta chains presented below share a single source sample, sequenced in a study of siplizumab effects on memory and regulatory T cells. The method was immunoSEQ multiplex PCR; TCRdb's version includes in-frame clones alone and lacks a portion of them. This repertoire shows over 85,000 clones, 80% to 95% found once; its top ten account for 1.3%. Sequenced: CD4+ T cells sorted from blood. The receptors derive from a human donor in good health.

The chain combines TRBV2 with TRBJ1-1; D remains ambiguous. Germline loops: CDR1 SNHLY, CDR2 FYNNEI. The CDR3 consists of 13 residues. V was shortened by 8 bases and J by 1 base, with 11 bases between the two germline ends. CDR3 nucleotides: TGTGCCAGCGCCGTGGGAGGGAACACTGAAGCTTTCTTT. Protein: CASAVGGNTEAFF. Complete variable domain (other parts from reference TRBV2 and TRBJ1-1): EPEVTQTPSHQVTQMGQEVILRCVPISNHLYFYWYRQILGQKVEFLVSFYNNEISEKSEIFDDQFSVERPDGSNFTLKIRSTKLEDSAMYFCASAVGGNTEAFFGQGTRLTVV.

Only a few counts were recorded for this clone. The chain couples TRBV5-1 to TRBJ2-7; 9 bases align to TRBD1. V shed 5 bases and J 5 bases; nucleotides not matched to a gene: 5. Germline-derived CDR1 and CDR2 are SGHRS and YFSETQ. The CDR3 spans 13 residues. CDR3 bases: TGCGCCAGCAGACAACAGGGGGCTGACGAGCAGTACTTC. Translation gives CASRQQGADEQYF.

This chain joins TRBV5-1 and TRBJ2-1, with 7 nucleotides matching TRBD2. CDR3 size: 15 residues. V gave up 5 bases and J gave up 7 bases; unmatched junction bases: 12. In germline, CDR1 is SGHRS, CDR2 YFSETQ. CDR3 protein: CASSQRGPETNEQFF. The CDR3 region has the DNA TGCGCCAGCAGTCAGCGGGGACCCGAGACGAATGAGCAGTTCTTC.

This clone was picked up a small number of times. The V and J genes are TRBV7-9 and TRBJ1-1; weak D call: TRBD1 (5 bases). Germline values: CDR1 SEHNR, CDR2 FQNEAQ (reference sequence). The CDR3 totals 13 residues. V gave up 5 bases and J gave up 1 base, with 8 bases separating them. Here the CDR3 DNA reads TGTGCCAGCAGCCCACAGGAGAACACTGAAGCTTTCTTT. It is translated as CASSPQENTEAFF.

The gene calls are TRBV30 and TRBJ1-3, with D maybe TRBD1 (5 bases). The CDR3 has 12 amino acids. CDR1 GTSNPN and CDR2 SVGIG come from the germline V gene (reference sequence). The ends were cut back, 8 bases at V and 2 bases at J, with 10 bases in the middle. Here the CDR3 DNA reads TGTGCCCGCCGGGACCCTGGAAACACCATATATTTT. It yields the protein CARRDPGNTIYF.

The chain uses TRBV2 and TRBJ1-1; D not certain. Germline V CDR1 and CDR2: SNHLY, FYNNEI. The CDR3 is made up of 15 amino acids. V dropped 4 bases and J dropped 2 bases, with 14 bases sitting between them. The CDR3 loop is CASSVDPGLNTEAFF. CDR3 DNA sequence: TGTGCCAGCAGTGTTGACCCGGGCCTTAACACTGAAGCTTTCTTT.

The V and J genes are TRBV5-1 and TRBJ1-1; D gene unclear. Germline V lookup: CDR1 SGHRS, CDR2 YFSETQ. V was trimmed by 0 bases and J by 5 bases, leaving 11 bases between them. This CDR3 has 14 residues. CDR3 DNA sequence: TGCGCCAGCAGCTTGGCCGGCAGTCGGACTGAAGCTTTCTTT. Translation: CASSLAGSRTEAFF. The full variable domain, completed using reference TRBV5-1 and TRBJ1-1, is KAGVTQTPRYLIKTRGQQVTLSCSPISGHRSVSWYQQTPGQGLQFLFEYFSETQRNKGNFPGRFSGRQFSNSRSEMNVSTLELGDSALYLCASSLAGSRTEAFFGQGTRLTVV.

The chain combines TRBV4-1 with TRBJ1-2; D unresolved. Germline values: CDR1 MGHRA, CDR2 YSYEKL. The CDR3 is made up of 18 amino acids. Between the trimmed V and J ends, which lost 8 bases and 2 bases, there was a span of 27 bases. The CDR3 loop is CASHLRVNSDLLNYGYTF. DNA of the CDR3: TGCGCCAGCCACTTGCGGGTTAACTCCGATTTACTAAACTATGGCTACACCTTC.

The rearrangement joins TRBV4-1 to TRBJ1-5, with TRBD1 matching 8 bases. The CDR3 has 16 amino acids. The V and J ends lost 0 bases and 7 bases, in that order; junction bases with no gene match: 8. Germline loops: CDR1 MGHRA, CDR2 YSYEKL. CDR3 region: CASSQEGGTGLQPQHF. The CDR3 DNA follows: TGCGCCAGCAGCCAAGAGGGCGGGACAGGATTACAGCCCCAGCATTTT.

The chain has TRBV18 and TRBJ2-5, with D possibly TRBD1 on 6 matching bases. V was pared by 3 bases and J by 5 bases, with 13 bases between. Germline-derived CDR1 and CDR2 are KGHSH and LQKENI. This CDR3 spans 14 amino acids. DNA of the CDR3: TGTGCCAGCTCACCCGACAGGTGGAGGGAGACCCAGTACTTC. It specifies CASSPDRWRETQYF.

This clone appeared a few times. The chain couples TRBV25-1 to TRBJ1-5; D may be TRBD1 (5 bases). Germline CDR1 and CDR2: MGHDK and SYGVNS. The V and J ends lost 3 bases and 10 bases respectively, with 10 bases between them. The CDR3 runs to 12 residues. The CDR3 reads CASSDGALPQHF. As DNA, the CDR3 is TGTGCCAGCAGTGATGGGGCATTACCCCAGCATTTT.

Concerning this clone: The germline gene is not matched at one end of the junction; a read error may be the cause. V gene TRBV30 combines with J gene TRBJ1-1; weak D call: TRBD1 (5 bases). CDR1 GTSNPN and CDR2 SVGIG come from the germline V gene (reference sequence). The CDR3 spans 13 residues. CDR3 bases: TGTGCCTGGAGTGTACAGGCCATCACGTCGGCCTGCTTT. Its translation: CAWSVQAITSACF.

The chain recombines TRBV5-4 with TRBJ1-1; unclear D gene. The CDR3 covers 14 residues. Germline values: CDR1 SGHNT, CDR2 YYREEE (reference sequence). Between the trimmed V and J ends, which lost 1 base and 1 base, there was a span of 8 bases. Written as DNA, the CDR3 is TGTGCCAGCAGCTTGCGGGCGGGGAACACTGAAGCTTTCTTT. The encoded protein is CASSLRAGNTEAFF.

The DNA of the CDR3 is TGTGCCAGCAGCGGGACTAGTTACAATGAGCAGTTCTTC. Translation: CASSGTSYNEQFF. V gene TRBV9 combines with J gene TRBJ2-1, with TRBD2 identical over 7 bases. This CDR3 is built from 13 residues. Germline V gene sequence: CDR1 SGDLS, CDR2 YYNGEE. The V segment lost 3 bases and the J segment 4 bases; nucleotides outside the gene matches: 1.

A single count supports this clone. This chain connects TRBV6-5 to TRBJ2-1; D possibly corresponds to TRBD1 (6 bases). Trimming removed 2 bases at V and 0 bases at J, with 11 bases between. The length of the CDR3 is 16 residues. Germline V gene sequence: CDR1 MNHEY, CDR2 SVGAGI. CDR3 region: CASSYPGQSSYNEQFF. CDR3 DNA sequence: TGTGCCAGCAGTTACCCCGGACAGAGCTCCTACAATGAGCAGTTCTTC.

The V and J genes are TRBV9 and TRBJ2-1, with D tentatively TRBD2 (6 bases). The CDR3 totals 15 residues. CDR1 is SGDLS, CDR2 YYNGEE, per germline. V was pared by 4 bases and J by 4 bases, with 15 bases between. CDR3 in amino acids: CASSRGREVYNEQFF. CDR3 in DNA: TGTGCCAGCAGCCGGGGAAGGGAGGTTTACAATGAGCAGTTCTTC.

V usage is TRBV5-1 and J usage is TRBJ2-5; the D is unclear. Germline V gene sequence: CDR1 SGHRS, CDR2 YFSETQ. Trimming removed 0 bases at V and 5 bases at J, with 11 bases between. CDR3 size: 14 residues. The CDR3 bases are TGCGCCAGCAGCTTGGCCTCTCTAAGGGAGACCCAGTACTTC. It yields the protein CASSLASLRETQYF. The whole variable domain, filled in from reference TRBV5-1 and TRBJ2-5, reads KAGVTQTPRYLIKTRGQQVTLSCSPISGHRSVSWYQQTPGQGLQFLFEYFSETQRNKGNFPGRFSGRQFSNSRSEMNVSTLELGDSALYLCASSLASLRETQYFGPGTRLLVL.

The rearrangement links TRBV21-1 to TRBJ1-4; whether TRBD1, the table's D call, matches the DNA was not checked. TRBV21-1 is annotated as a pseudogene. The CDR3 has 14 amino acids. CDR3 bases: TGTGCCAGCAGCCGGACAGGGGGTCGAGAAAAACTGTTTTTT. This codes for CASSRTGGREKLFF.

The chain joins TRBV6-1 to TRBJ1-2; TRBD1 matches at 8 bases. The CDR3 has 14 residues. V dropped 4 bases and J dropped 6; count of bases not matched to a gene: 7. Germline CDR1 and CDR2: MNHNS and SASEGT. CDR3 bases: TGTGCCAGCAGTGCCCCCCAGGGGGCTCATGGCTACACCTTC. Residues: CASSAPQGAHGYTF.